Following are 13 T cell receptor beta chains from one sample sequenced in a study of T cell responses to AZD1222 COVID-19 vaccine. TCRdb's copy holds only in-frame clones and misses some; the assay was immunoSEQ multiplex PCR. Found here are 110,000 or so clones, around 89% of them singletons; the top ten hold about 9.1%. The sample in question was peripheral blood, obtained on day 0 of AZD1222 vaccination. The receptors were gathered from an adult in good health.

The chain links TRBV7-9 to TRBJ2-7, with D possibly being TRBD1 (6 bases). Between the trimmed V and J ends, which lost 4 bases and 2 bases, there was a span of 12 bases. This CDR3 spans 14 amino acids. The germline gives CDR1 SEHNR, CDR2 FQNEAQ (reference sequence). The CDR3 region is CASSSTTGTYEQYF. The CDR3 nucleotides are TGTGCCAGCAGCTCAACGACAGGAACCTACGAGCAGTACTTC.

This rearrangement joins TRBV28 to TRBJ1-6, with 7 bases that match TRBD1. Germline V lookup: CDR1 MDHEN, CDR2 SYDVKM. This CDR3 is built from 13 residues. Trimming cost V 9 bases and J 15 bases; bases outside gene matches: 14. The CDR3 loop is CASNRGMARDLHF. CDR3 nucleotide sequence: TGTGCCAGTAACAGGGGAATGGCCCGGGACCTCCACTTT.

This chain uses TRBV7-2 with TRBJ1-3; the match to TRBD1 covers 9 bases. CDR3 size: 15 residues. In germline, CDR1 is SGHTA, CDR2 FQGNSA. V lost 1 base to trimming and J lost 4 bases; unmatched junction nucleotides: 2. The CDR3 DNA is TGTGCCAGCAGCTTAGGCGGGACAGGGGGAAACACCATATATTTT. This sequence encodes CASSLGGTGGNTIYF. Supplemented by reference TRBV7-2 and TRBJ1-3, the full variable domain reads GAGVSQSPSNKVTEKGKDVELRCDPISGHTALYWYRQSLGQGLEFLIYFQGNSAPDKSGLPSDRFSAERTGGSVSTLTIQRTQQEDSAVYLCASSLGGTGGNTIYFGEGSWLTVV.

In its sample, this clone was seen a few times. CDR3 sequence (DNA): TGTGCCAGCAGCCGTGACAGGGACCTTGAAGCTTTCTTT. Amino acid sequence: CASSRDRDLEAFF. The chain combines TRBV7-3 with TRBJ1-1; 7 positions match TRBD1. The V gene end was trimmed by 5 bases and the J gene end by 7 bases; junction bases not matched to a gene: 7. CDR1 and CDR2 (germline): SGHTA, FQGTGA. The CDR3 contains 13 residues.

The V and J genes are TRBV4-2 and TRBJ2-7; tentatively, D is TRBD2 (5 bases). V was pared by 0 bases and J by 0 bases, with 12 bases between. CDR3 size: 16 residues. Germline V lookup: CDR1 LGHNA, CDR2 YNFKEQ. DNA for the CDR3: TGTGCCAGCAGCCAAGAGGGCCCCAGCGGCTCCTACGAGCAGTACTTC. This translates into CASSQEGPSGSYEQYF.

This chain connects TRBV2 to TRBJ1-5, with unresolved D. V was pared by 5 bases and J by 3 bases, with 8 bases between. The CDR3 runs 13 residues. Germline V gene lookup returns CDR1 SNHLY and CDR2 FYNNEI. CDR3: CASSSSTNQPQHF. In DNA, the CDR3 is TGTGCCAGCAGTTCCAGTACCAATCAGCCCCAGCATTTT.

V is TRBV29-1 and J is TRBJ2-3; D is possibly TRBD1 (6 bases). The germline CDR1 and CDR2 sequences are SQVTM and ANQGSEA. The CDR3 covers 15 residues. Deletions cut 1 base from V and 0 bases from J, with 11 bases between. The CDR3 DNA reads TGCAGCGTTGAAGCTGGACAGTTTAGCACAGATACGCAGTATTTT. Protein: CSVEAGQFSTDTQYF.

The rearrangement links TRBV5-1 to TRBJ1-1; TRBD1 matches at 8 bases. The V gene end was trimmed by 1 base and the J gene end by 1 base; junction bases not matched to a gene: 3. The germline CDR1 and CDR2 sequences are SGHRS and YFSETQ. This CDR3 contains 15 residues. The CDR3 DNA reads TGCGCCAGCAGCTTGTTACAGGGGGGGAACACTGAAGCTTTCTTT. This gives the protein CASSLLQGGNTEAFF.

This chain connects TRBV4-2 to TRBJ1-5, with D possibly matching TRBD1 (6 bases). The ends were cut back, 0 bases at V and 5 bases at J, with 11 bases in the middle. The germline V gene has CDR1 LGHNA and CDR2 YNFKEQ. This CDR3 comprises 15 residues. CDR3 in DNA: TGTGCCAGCAGCCAAGACCCTAGACAGGATCAGCCCCAGCATTTT. Translated: CASSQDPRQDQPQHF.

The chain links TRBV29-1 to TRBJ1-2; 10 bases map to TRBD1. V was pared by 3 bases and J by 2 bases, with 6 bases of the junction left unmatched. Looked up from germline, CDR1 is SQVTM and CDR2 is ANQGSEA. The length of the CDR3 is 15 residues. The CDR3 DNA reads as TGCAGCGTTGAGTTACGGGGACAGGGGAACTATGGCTACACCTTC. Its protein product is CSVELRGQGNYGYTF.

J is TRBJ2-1 and V is TRBV5-1; D is perhaps TRBD2 (5 bases). The germline V gene has CDR1 SGHRS and CDR2 YFSETQ. The CDR3 has 12 residues. V dropped 7 bases and J dropped 5 bases, with 10 bases sitting between them. The CDR3 here is CASGRRDNEQFF. In DNA, the CDR3 is TGCGCCAGCGGAAGGCGGGACAATGAGCAGTTCTTC.

This chain connects TRBV6-5 to TRBJ2-1; the D is unclear. Germline V gives CDR1 MNHEY, CDR2 SVGAGI. This CDR3 has 11 residues. V lost 8 bases and J 8 bases, leaving 10 bases between the germline ends. The CDR3 region is CASSENYEQFF. Written as DNA, the CDR3 is TGTGCCAGCTCCGAAAATTATGAGCAGTTCTTC.

The chain has TRBV29-1 and TRBJ1-1; 8 nucleotides align to TRBD1. Germline trimming cut 4 bases from V and 4 bases from J; bases unmatched to any gene: 8. Germline lookup yields CDR1 SQVTM and CDR2 ANQGSEA. CDR3 length: 14 residues. CDR3 sequence: CSVVRGQGPTEAFF. CDR3 coding DNA: TGCAGCGTTGTTCGTGGACAGGGTCCCACTGAAGCTTTCTTT.